These 15 T cell receptor beta chains were all obtained from the same sample, sequenced in a study of regulatory T cells in long-lasting Graves disease. iRepertoire HTBI primers and Arm-PCR of CDR3 regions built TCR beta libraries. Each CDR3 protein gets one entry after TCRdb re-called the multiplex PCR reads with MiXCR. The table records around 500,000 distinct CDR3 sequences, about 16% of them present only once. The time point was: newly diagnosed GD, antithyroid drugs for less than 3 months. Researchers made the TCR library from RNA that was extracted from PBMCs. These records were also assigned to another study, of T cells in Graves' hyperthyroidism and ophthalmopathy.

The sample here was peripheral blood mononuclear cells (PBMCs), taken at new diagnosis, from a patient treated with antithyroid drugs. The source is a woman in her forties or fifties with Graves disease.

This clonotype was observed many times. This CDR3 is CASRLLGSTDTQYF. CDR3 nucleotides: TGTGCCAGCAGGCTTTTGGGTTCCACAGATACGCAGTATTTT. The chain has TRBV28 and TRBJ2-3; D is unresolved. Trimming removed 6 bases from V and 2 bases from J, with 12 bases in between. This CDR3 is 14 amino acids long. Germline CDR1 and CDR2: MDHEN and SYDVKM.

This chain links TRBV2 with TRBJ1-2; D ambiguous. Per the germline V gene, CDR1 is SNHLY and CDR2 is FYNNEI. CDR3 length: 12 residues. The germline V and J ends were trimmed by 8 bases and 1 base, with 8 bases remaining between them. The CDR3, as DNA: TGTGCCAGCGGGCGGGGTAACTATGGCTACACCTTC. Amino acid sequence: CASGRGNYGYTF.

This clonotype was seen at least ten times. The chain couples TRBV2 to TRBJ1-1; no clear D. There are 13 residues in the CDR3. The V end lost 2 bases, the J end lost 5 bases, and 9 bases lay between the germline ends. The germline V gene has CDR1 SNHLY and CDR2 FYNNEI. Here the CDR3 reads CASSEYSLTEAFF. CDR3 in DNA: TGTGCCAGCAGTGAATATTCTTTGACTGAAGCTTTCTTT. Based on the CDR3 plus reference TRBV2 and TRBJ1-1, the full variable domain is EPEVTQTPSHQVTQMGQEVILRCVPISNHLYFYWYRQILGQKVEFLVSFYNNEISEKSEIFDDQFSVERPDGSNFTLKIRSTKLEDSAMYFCASSEYSLTEAFFGQGTRLTVV.

This clonotype has just one count. The chain carries TRBV2 and TRBJ2-4; possibly TRBD2 for D (5 bases). Judging by the DNA end, TRBJ2-7 fits better; the J call may be wrong. CDR1 is SNHLY, CDR2 FYNNEI, per germline. The CDR3 contains 15 residues. Written as DNA, the CDR3 is TGTGCCAGCAGCTTAGAGGGTTCGGGATTCTACGAGCAGTACTTC. As protein: CASSLEGSGFYEQYF.

In this sample, this clonotype turned up a few times. CDR3 nucleotide sequence: TGTGCCAGCAGCTTCCGGACTAGCGGGGGTGTCCAAGAGACCCAGTACTTC. Translation: CASSFRTSGGVQETQYF. The chain couples TRBV7-2 to TRBJ2-5; TRBD2 matches 13 bases. Germline CDR1 SGHTA, CDR2 FQGNSA. This CDR3 is 17 amino acids long. The trim removed 3 bases at V and 1 base at J, leaving 5 bases unmatched. Full variable domain (outside the CDR3, taken from reference TRBV7-2 and TRBJ2-5): GAGVSQSPSNKVTEKGKDVELRCDPISGHTALYWYRQSLGQGLEFLIYFQGNSAPDKSGLPSDRFSAERTGGSVSTLTIQRTQQEDSAVYLCASSFRTSGGVQETQYFGPGTRLLVL.

The J gene is TRBJ2-3, the V gene TRBV5-5, with D perhaps TRBD1 (6 bases). The end of the DNA is better explained by TRBJ2-5, so the J call may be wrong. CDR3 length: 15 amino acids. The germline V gene encodes CDR1 SGHKS and CDR2 YYEKEE (reference sequence). This chain's CDR3 is CASAAGTGTGETQYF. The CDR3 DNA sequence: TGTGCCAGTGCTGCTGGCACAGGGACCGGGGAGACCCAGTACTTC.

V and J are TRBV29-1 and TRBJ1-3; TRBD1 matches at 8 bases. CDR3 length: 15 amino acids. CDR1 is SQVTM, CDR2 ANQGSEA, per germline. J lost 4 bases, V lost 7 bases, and 12 bases had no gene match. The CDR3 protein is CSDTDRVAGGNTIYF. For the CDR3, the DNA is TGCAGCGACACGGACAGGGTTGCGGGGGGAAACACCATATATTTT.

Only a few counts were recorded for this clonotype. The chain joins TRBV30 to TRBJ1-5, with D unclear. V lost 1 base and J lost 2, with 18 bases in between. Germline loops: CDR1 GTSNPN, CDR2 SVGIG (reference sequence). This CDR3 contains 17 residues. This CDR3 is CAWSEGVTGEGNQPQHF. CDR3 nucleotides: TGTGCCTGGAGTGAGGGAGTAACGGGAGAGGGCAATCAGCCCCAGCATTTT.

This clonotype was counted at least ten times. The CDR3 nucleotides read TGTGCCAGCAGTTACTCGGGACTCATTAACACCGGGGAGCTGTTTTTT. Protein product: CASSYSGLINTGELFF. The chain combines TRBV6-6 with TRBJ2-2, with D possibly matching TRBD2 (6 bases). The CDR3 sequence is 16 residues long. V was clipped by 0 bases and J by 2 bases, with 10 bases between them. CDR1 and CDR2 (germline): MNHNY, SVGAGI (reference sequence).

This clonotype was seen a single time. A much bigger clone sits one base away, suggesting this may be a read error. The chain recombines TRBV28 with TRBJ1-2, with 10 nucleotides matching TRBD1. From germline, CDR1 is MDHEN and CDR2 SYDVKM. The CDR3 is 12 residues long. The junction had 3 bases not matched to a gene; V was cut back by 7 bases and J by 7 bases. The CDR3: CASIGTGVGYTF. The CDR3 region has the DNA TGTGCCAGCATCGGGACAGGGGTTGGCTACACCTTC.

This clonotype was counted only a few times. The CDR3 here is CASSFWTGGEETQYF. As DNA, the CDR3 is TGTGCCAGCAGCTTCTGGACCGGTGGAGAAGAGACCCAGTACTTC. The chain combines TRBV7-9 with TRBJ2-5; D remains ambiguous. The CDR3 spans 15 residues. The V gene lost 3 bases and the J gene lost 3 bases, with 14 bases spanning the gap. Germline V gene lookup returns CDR1 SEHNR and CDR2 FQNEAQ (reference sequence).

This chain links TRBV9 with TRBJ1-6; 7 positions match TRBD1. The length of the CDR3 is 14 residues. The germline CDR1 and CDR2 sequences are SGDLS and YYNGEE. V was clipped by 0 bases and J by 6 bases; unmatched bases: 0. The CDR3 protein is CASSVGQGNSPLHF. The CDR3 nucleotides read TGTGCCAGCAGCGTAGGACAGGGTAATTCACCCCTCCACTTT.

Here the CDR3 DNA reads TGTGCCTGGAACAGGGGCACCTACGAGCAGTACTTC. Translation gives CAWNRGTYEQYF. This chain connects TRBV30 to TRBJ2-7, with 7 bases matching TRBD1. Germline V CDR1 and CDR2: GTSNPN, SVGIG (reference sequence). Trimming took 4 bases from V and 2 from J; bases not matched to a gene: 2. This CDR3 spans 12 amino acids.

This clonotype was seen repeatedly, ten times or more. CDR3 sequence: CSAPGLSTDTQYF. The CDR3 DNA follows: TGCAGCGCTCCGGGACTTAGCACAGATACGCAGTATTTT. The chain is built from TRBV29-1 and TRBJ2-3, with D perhaps matching TRBD2 (6 bases). Germline V gives CDR1 SQVTM, CDR2 ANQGSEA. With 7 bases removed from V and 0 bases from J, the gap between germline ends came to 11 bases. This CDR3 region has 13 residues.

The V call is TRBV4-1, the J call TRBJ2-6; no clear D gene. The germline V and J ends were trimmed by 4 bases and 0 bases, with 10 bases remaining between them. The V gene's germline CDR1 is MGHRA and CDR2 YSYEKL. The CDR3 length is 16 residues. CDR3: CASSPNPSSGANVLTF. The CDR3 DNA is TGCGCCAGCAGCCCCAACCCCAGCTCTGGGGCCAACGTCCTGACTTTC.